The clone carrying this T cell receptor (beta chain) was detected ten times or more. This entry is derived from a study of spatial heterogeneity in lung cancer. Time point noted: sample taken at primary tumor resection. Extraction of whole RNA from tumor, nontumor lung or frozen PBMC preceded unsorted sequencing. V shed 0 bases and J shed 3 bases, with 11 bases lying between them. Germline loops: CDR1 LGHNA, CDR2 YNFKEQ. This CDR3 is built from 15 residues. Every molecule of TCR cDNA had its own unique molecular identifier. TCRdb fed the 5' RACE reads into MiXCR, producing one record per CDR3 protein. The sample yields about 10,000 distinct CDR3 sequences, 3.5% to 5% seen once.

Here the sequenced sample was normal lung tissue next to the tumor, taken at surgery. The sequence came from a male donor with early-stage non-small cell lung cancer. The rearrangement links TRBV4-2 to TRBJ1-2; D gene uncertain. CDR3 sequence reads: CASSQDSAADYGYTF. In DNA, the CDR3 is TGTGCCAGCAGCCAAGATTCGGCGGCAGACTATGGCTACACCTTC.